One sample yielded the 10 T cell receptor beta chains listed below, sequenced in a study of T cells after somatic rescue of genetic block. The protocol was immunoSEQ multiplex PCR, while the TCRdb copy is restricted to in-frame clones and leaves out a portion. The sample records roughly 11,000 clones, 78% being singletons. The sequencing sample was made of peripheral blood mononuclear cells (PBMCs). These receptors came from a boy between 10 and 17 years old.

The chain couples TRBV6-5 to TRBJ2-5; TRBD1 matches at 8 bases. The CDR3 is 14 amino acids. After removal of 7 bases from V and 1 base from J, the junction contained 5 bases not matched to a gene. Germline CDR1 MNHEY, CDR2 SVGAGI. The CDR3 loop reads CASTQQGVQETQYF. DNA for the CDR3: TGTGCCAGCACCCAACAGGGGGTCCAAGAGACCCAGTACTTC.

The genes are TRBV4-1 and TRBJ1-2; D remains ambiguous. V dropped 4 bases and J dropped 10 bases, with 16 bases sitting between them. The germline CDR1 and CDR2 sequences are MGHRA and YSYEKL. The CDR3 totals 13 residues. The CDR3 nucleotides are TGCGCCAGCAGCCCCGGGCCCAAGAGGGACTACACCTTC. Translating it yields CASSPGPKRDYTF.

This rearrangement joins TRBV7-9 to TRBJ2-3; D call uncertain. The V gene's germline CDR1 is SEHNR and CDR2 FQNEAQ (reference sequence). V shed 4 bases and J shed 11 bases, with 16 bases lying between them. This CDR3 contains 13 residues. Here the CDR3 reads CASSSDLSDEQYF. CDR3 bases: TGTGCCAGCAGCTCCGACTTGTCCGACGAGCAGTATTTT.

The chain carries TRBV4-3 and TRBJ2-7; D unclear. The V end lost 0 bases, the J end lost 0 bases, and 9 bases lay between the germline ends. In germline, CDR1 is LGHNA, CDR2 YSLEER. This CDR3 spans 15 amino acids. CDR3 in amino acids: CASSQDSSASYEQYF. In DNA, the CDR3 is TGCGCCAGCAGCCAAGATTCGTCGGCCTCCTACGAGCAGTACTTC.

The J gene is TRBJ2-7, the V gene TRBV5-4; 9 bases fit TRBD1. The ends lost 3 bases at V and 3 bases at J; junction bases unmatched: 4. The CDR3 extends over 14 amino acids. Germline V lookup: CDR1 SGHNT, CDR2 YYREEE (reference sequence). The CDR3 DNA reads TGTGCCAGCAGCTCCAACAGGGGGCTCTACGAGCAGTACTTC. Translated: CASSSNRGLYEQYF. Drawing the rest from reference TRBV5-4 and TRBJ2-7, the complete variable domain is ETGVTQSPTHLIKTRGQQVTLRCSSQSGHNTVSWYQQALGQGPQFIFQYYREEENGRGNFPPRFSGLQFPNYSSELNVNALELDDSALYLCASSSNRGLYEQYFGPGTRLTVT.

Here the CDR3 DNA reads TGTGCCAGTAGACGGCAGGGTTCCACAGATACGCAGTATTTT. Translation gives CASRRQGSTDTQYF. V is TRBV19 and J is TRBJ2-3; maybe TRBD1 (5 bases). V shed 6 bases and J shed 2 bases, with 12 bases lying between them. The CDR3 is made up of 14 amino acids. Germline-derived CDR1 and CDR2 are LNHDA and SQIVND (reference sequence).

Concerning this clone itself: Other DNA sequences of this sample code for an identical CDR3. The rearrangement joins TRBV29-1 to TRBJ2-7; 12 bases agree with TRBD2. Trimming cost V 3 bases and J 4 bases; bases outside gene matches: 7. Per germline, CDR1 SQVTM and CDR2 ANQGSEA. The CDR3 runs to 15 residues. CDR3 sequence reads: CSVEDSSGRGYEQYF. The CDR3 coding sequence is TGCAGCGTTGAGGATTCTAGCGGGAGGGGATACGAGCAGTACTTC.

The rearrangement joins TRBV14 to TRBJ2-4, with 12 bases matching TRBD2. The V and J ends lost 0 bases and 1 base, in that order; junction bases with no gene match: 7. Germline CDR1 reads SGHDN; CDR2 reads FVKESK. The CDR3 contains 19 residues. DNA of the CDR3: TGTGCCAGCAGCCAAGAAGCACTAGCGGGAGGACGCGCCAAAAACATTCAGTACTTC. Its translation: CASSQEALAGGRAKNIQYF.

This clone was recorded once. This sequence joins TRBV5-6 and TRBJ2-3, with 11 bases identical to TRBD1. CDR1 is SGHDT, CDR2 YYEEEE, per germline. This CDR3 is built from 15 residues. J was trimmed by 4 bases and V by 2 bases; bases with no gene match: 3. The CDR3 DNA follows: TGTGCCAGCAGCTTTCGGACAGGGGGCGCAGATACGCAGTATTTT. The encoded protein is CASSFRTGGADTQYF.

Here the CDR3 DNA reads TGTGCCACCAGCAGTGAATACACAGGATCCACACCCCTCCACTTT. This codes for CATSSEYTGSTPLHF. The chain combines TRBV15 with TRBJ1-6; weak D call: TRBD1 (5 bases). V dropped 3 bases and J dropped 11 bases, with 17 bases sitting between them. CDR1 and CDR2 from the germline V gene are LNHNV and YYDKDF (reference sequence). The CDR3 is 15 amino acids.